These 18 T cell receptor beta chains were sequenced from one sample in a study of blood T cell repertoires in COVID-19. Repertoires were generated with immunoSEQ multiplex PCR, while TCRdb's copy carries only in-frame clones and drops some. The table records 130,000 to 150,000 clones, about 87% of them present only once. The sequencing sample was made of peripheral blood. These receptors came from a woman aged 45-60 years with acute or convalescent COVID-19.

J is TRBJ2-5 and V is TRBV7-9; TRBD1 matches 9 bases. With V trimmed by 3 bases and J by 4 bases, 9 bases remained unmatched. Germline V CDR1 and CDR2: SEHNR, FQNEAQ (reference sequence). The CDR3 loop spans 16 amino acids. CDR3 sequence reads: CASSFLVGQGPETQYF. The CDR3 nucleotides read TGTGCCAGCAGCTTTCTTGTGGGACAGGGCCCAGAGACCCAGTACTTC. Filled out from reference TRBV7-9 and TRBJ2-5, the complete variable domain reads DTGVSQNPRHKITKRGQNVTFRCDPISEHNRLYWYRQTLGQGPEFLTYFQNEAQLEKSRLLSDRFSAERPKGSFSTLEIQRTEQGDSAMYLCASSFLVGQGPETQYFGPGTRLLVL.

The chain is built from TRBV19 and TRBJ1-2; D is possibly TRBD1 (6 bases). Trimming left V 5 bases short and J 3 bases short, with 10 bases between. This CDR3 is built from 13 residues. Germline loops: CDR1 LNHDA, CDR2 SQIVND (reference sequence). The DNA of the CDR3 is TGTGCCAGTAGTCTCAACAGGGACTATGGCTACACCTTC. It encodes CASSLNRDYGYTF.

The chain combines TRBV7-3 with TRBJ1-5, with TRBD1 as a possible D gene (6 bases). Germline V lookup: CDR1 SGHTA, CDR2 FQGTGA. V shed 5 bases and J shed 4 bases, with 9 bases lying between them. The CDR3 consists of 13 residues. The CDR3 coding sequence is TGTGCCAGCAGCCACGGACAGAATCAGCCCCAGCATTTT. Protein product: CASSHGQNQPQHF.

This clone showed up just once. The rearrangement uses TRBV2 and TRBJ1-5; 8 bases map to TRBD1. Unmatched junction bases numbered 10, after V lost 3 bases and J lost 3 bases. Germline V gene sequence: CDR1 SNHLY, CDR2 FYNNEI. The CDR3 spans 17 residues. CDR3 nucleotides: TGTGCCAGCAGTGATAATGGCGGGACAGGCCTCAATCAGCCCCAGCATTTT. Its translation: CASSDNGGTGLNQPQHF.

This clone was detected once. The chain links TRBV19 to TRBJ1-2; 7 nucleotides match TRBD1. The junction had 11 bases not matched to a gene; V was cut back by 4 bases and J by 3 bases. The CDR3 totals 16 residues. Germline-derived CDR1 and CDR2 are LNHDA and SQIVND (reference sequence). Here the CDR3 DNA reads TGTGCCAGTAGTACCCGGACAGGCCGGGGCTACTATGGCTACACCTTC. Translating gives CASSTRTGRGYYGYTF.

This chain links TRBV7-9 with TRBJ1-5; D ambiguous. The germline CDR1 and CDR2 sequences are SEHNR and FQNEAQ (reference sequence). The CDR3 is 14 residues long. The V gene lost 10 bases and the J gene lost 2 bases, with 15 bases spanning the gap. CDR3 residues: CATDRGSGNQPQHF. The CDR3 coding sequence is TGTGCCACCGACCGAGGGTCGGGCAATCAGCCCCAGCATTTT.

This sequence joins TRBV6-4 and TRBJ2-7, with D possibly TRBD2 on 5 matching bases. Looked up from germline, CDR1 is MRHNA and CDR2 is SNTAGT. CDR3 length: 12 amino acids. The germline V and J ends were trimmed by 5 bases and 4 bases, with 9 bases remaining between them. The CDR3 protein is CASSYRGYEQYF. The CDR3 DNA sequence: TGTGCCAGCAGTTACCGGGGTTACGAGCAGTACTTC.

This chain joins TRBV7-3 and TRBJ2-1; 8 nucleotides align to TRBD2. V lost 0 bases to trimming and J lost 4 bases; unmatched junction nucleotides: 5. This CDR3 is built from 16 residues. From germline, CDR1 is SGHTA and CDR2 FQGTGA. Here the CDR3 reads CASSLTVVAGYNEQFF. In nucleotides, the CDR3 is TGTGCCAGCAGCTTAACGGTGGTAGCGGGATACAATGAGCAGTTCTTC.

The rearrangement links TRBV9 to TRBJ1-6; TRBD1 is a possible D gene (6 bases). V lost 1 base, J lost 9 bases, and 11 bases lay in between. Germline assignment: CDR1 SGDLS and CDR2 YYNGEE. This CDR3 has 14 amino acids. The CDR3 is CASSVTGYGSPLHF. The CDR3 region has the DNA TGTGCCAGCAGCGTAACAGGGTACGGTTCACCCCTCCACTTT.

The chain links TRBV24-1 to TRBJ1-5, with 7 bases identical to TRBD1. V gave up 5 bases and J gave up 6 bases; unmatched junction bases: 9. This CDR3 is built from 15 residues. Germline CDR1 reads KGHDR; CDR2 reads SFDVKD. The CDR3 DNA follows: TGTGCCACCAGTGCTAGCGACAGGGTGGCTCAGCCCCAGCATTTT. This codes for CATSASDRVAQPQHF.

This chain links TRBV9 with TRBJ1-1, with a possible D match to TRBD1 (5 bases). CDR3 length equals 15 residues. Germline V gene sequence: CDR1 SGDLS, CDR2 YYNGEE. Trimming took 0 bases from V and 3 from J, leaving 12 bases between them. CDR3 nucleotide sequence: TGTGCCAGCAGCGTAGTACAGGATACGGACACTGAAGCTTTCTTT. Its translation: CASSVVQDTDTEAFF. The full variable domain, completed using reference TRBV9 and TRBJ1-1, is DSGVTQTPKHLITATGQRVTLRCSPRSGDLSVYWYQQSLDQGLQFLIQYYNGEERAKGNILERFSAQQFPDLHSELNLSSLELGDSALYFCASSVVQDTDTEAFFGQGTRLTVV.

The CDR3 is CASSPPGTVYQPQHF. In DNA form, the CDR3 reads TGTGCCAGCTCACCACCGGGGACAGTTTATCAGCCCCAGCATTTT. The gene calls are TRBV18 and TRBJ1-5, with TRBD1 matching 7 bases. The J segment lost 5 bases and the V segment lost 0 bases, leaving 4 bases of the junction unmatched. CDR1 and CDR2 from the germline V gene are KGHSH and LQKENI. The CDR3 length is 15 residues. Full variable domain (missing parts from reference TRBV18 and TRBJ1-5): NAGVMQNPRHLVRRRGQEARLRCSPMKGHSHVYWYRQLPEEGLKFMVYLQKENIIDESGMPKERFSAEFPKEGPSILRIQQVVRGDSAAYFCASSPPGTVYQPQHFGDGTRLSIL.

The J gene is TRBJ1-2, the V gene TRBV6-2 or TRBV6-3; D might be TRBD1 (5 bases). The CDR3 loop spans 15 amino acids. V was cut by 6 bases and J by 4 bases, with 18 bases left in between. Germline V gene lookup returns CDR1 MNHEY and CDR2 SVGEGT. The CDR3 DNA is TGTGCCAGCAGCGTAACTGGAGGGACTCCCTATGGCTACACCTTC. Encoded protein: CASSVTGGTPYGYTF.

The V call is TRBV6-5, the J call TRBJ1-2; the D gene is possibly TRBD1 (5 bases). This CDR3 is built from 11 residues. Trimming removed 10 bases at V and 4 bases at J, with 10 bases between. Germline values: CDR1 MNHEY, CDR2 SVGAGI. The DNA for the CDR3 is TGTGCCAACCAGGGTGGCTATGGCTACACCTTC. Translating gives CANQGGYGYTF.

The J gene is TRBJ1-2, the V gene TRBV11-2; TRBD1 might be the D (6 bases). Germline V lookup: CDR1 SGHAT, CDR2 FQNNGV. The V gene lost 5 bases and the J gene lost 7 bases, with 20 bases spanning the gap. This CDR3 comprises 15 residues. CDR3 protein: CASSRLPAGEVGYTF. In DNA form, the CDR3 reads TGTGCCAGCAGCCGACTGCCCGCAGGGGAAGTTGGCTACACCTTC.

This clone has a handful of counts. The chain links TRBV5-1 to TRBJ1-3, with 8 nucleotides matching TRBD1. The germline gives CDR1 SGHRS, CDR2 YFSETQ. The CDR3 runs to 15 residues. The junction had 4 bases not matched to a gene; V was cut back by 4 bases and J by 1 base. The CDR3 spells CASSTRTGSGNTIYF. CDR3 coding DNA: TGCGCCAGCAGCACCCGGACAGGGTCTGGAAACACCATATATTTT.

J is TRBJ2-2 and V is TRBV19, with 7 positions matching TRBD1. Germline CDR1 is LNHDA and CDR2 is SQIVND (reference sequence). The CDR3 spans 18 residues. The V and J ends lost 5 bases and 5 bases, in that order; junction bases with no gene match: 17. The CDR3 reads CASSSYRDSRTRTGELFF. For the CDR3, the DNA is TGTGCCAGTAGTTCATACCGGGACAGCCGAACGAGGACCGGGGAGCTGTTTTTT.

This chain uses TRBV28 with TRBJ2-7, with 11 bases lining up with TRBD2. Germline CDR1 reads MDHEN; CDR2 reads SYDVKM. The CDR3 loop spans 16 amino acids. The V gene end was trimmed by 0 bases and the J gene end by 5 bases; junction bases not matched to a gene: 6. The CDR3 sequence: CASSLWASGGQNEQYF. The DNA for the CDR3 is TGTGCCAGCAGTTTATGGGCTAGCGGGGGGCAAAACGAGCAGTACTTC.